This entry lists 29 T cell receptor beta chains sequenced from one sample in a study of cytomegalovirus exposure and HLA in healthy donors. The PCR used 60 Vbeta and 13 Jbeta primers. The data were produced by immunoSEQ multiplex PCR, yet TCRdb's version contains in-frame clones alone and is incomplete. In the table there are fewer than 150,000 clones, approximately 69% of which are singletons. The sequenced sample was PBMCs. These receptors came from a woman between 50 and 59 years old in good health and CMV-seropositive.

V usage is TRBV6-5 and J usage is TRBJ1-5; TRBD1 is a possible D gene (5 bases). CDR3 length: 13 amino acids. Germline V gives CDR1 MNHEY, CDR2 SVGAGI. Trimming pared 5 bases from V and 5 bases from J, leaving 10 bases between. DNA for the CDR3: TGTGCCAGCAGTCCAAAAGGGGATCAGCCCCAGCATTTT. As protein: CASSPKGDQPQHF.

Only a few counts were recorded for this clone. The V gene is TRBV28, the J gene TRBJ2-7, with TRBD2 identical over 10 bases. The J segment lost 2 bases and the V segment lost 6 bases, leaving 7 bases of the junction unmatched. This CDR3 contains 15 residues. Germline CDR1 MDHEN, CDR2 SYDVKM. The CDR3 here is CASSPSGRAAYEQYF. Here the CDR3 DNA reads TGTGCCAGCAGCCCGAGCGGGAGGGCCGCCTACGAGCAGTACTTC.

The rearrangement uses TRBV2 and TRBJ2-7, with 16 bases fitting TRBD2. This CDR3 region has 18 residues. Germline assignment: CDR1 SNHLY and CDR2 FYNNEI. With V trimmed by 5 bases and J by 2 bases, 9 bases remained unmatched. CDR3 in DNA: TGTGCCAGCAGTAGGGGACTAGCGGGGGGGCCAAAGACCTACGAGCAGTACTTC. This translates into CASSRGLAGGPKTYEQYF.

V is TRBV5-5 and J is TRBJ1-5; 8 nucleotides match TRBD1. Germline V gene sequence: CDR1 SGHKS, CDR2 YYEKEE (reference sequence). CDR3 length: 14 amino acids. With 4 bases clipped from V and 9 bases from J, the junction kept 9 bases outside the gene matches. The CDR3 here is CASSRDRGDRPQHF. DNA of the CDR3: TGTGCCAGCAGCCGTGACAGGGGTGATCGGCCCCAGCATTTT.

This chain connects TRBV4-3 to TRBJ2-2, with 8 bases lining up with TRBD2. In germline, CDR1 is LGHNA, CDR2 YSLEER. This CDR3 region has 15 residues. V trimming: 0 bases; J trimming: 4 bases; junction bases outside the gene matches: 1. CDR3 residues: CASSQERGVTGELFF. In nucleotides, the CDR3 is TGCGCCAGCAGCCAAGAGCGGGGGGTCACCGGGGAGCTGTTTTTT.

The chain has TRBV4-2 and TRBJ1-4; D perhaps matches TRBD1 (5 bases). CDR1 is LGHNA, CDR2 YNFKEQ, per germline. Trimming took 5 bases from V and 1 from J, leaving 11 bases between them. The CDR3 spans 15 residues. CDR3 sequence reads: CASSTRQQTNEKLFF. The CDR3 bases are TGTGCCAGCAGCACCCGACAGCAAACTAATGAAAAACTGTTTTTT.

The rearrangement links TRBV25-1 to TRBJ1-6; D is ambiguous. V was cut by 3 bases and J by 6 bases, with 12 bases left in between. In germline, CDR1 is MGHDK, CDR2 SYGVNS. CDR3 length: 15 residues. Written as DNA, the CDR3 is TGTGCCAGCAGTGATACTAAACGTCCTAATTCACCCCTCCACTTT. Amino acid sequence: CASSDTKRPNSPLHF.

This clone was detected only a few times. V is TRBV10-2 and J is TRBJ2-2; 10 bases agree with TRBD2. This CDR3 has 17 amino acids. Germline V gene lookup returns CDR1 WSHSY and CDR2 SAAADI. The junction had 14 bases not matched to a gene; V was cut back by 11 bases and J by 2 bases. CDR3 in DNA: TGCGCCGGCGATACCTCCTTAGCGGGAGGCAACACCGGGGAGCTGTTTTTT. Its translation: CAGDTSLAGGNTGELFF.

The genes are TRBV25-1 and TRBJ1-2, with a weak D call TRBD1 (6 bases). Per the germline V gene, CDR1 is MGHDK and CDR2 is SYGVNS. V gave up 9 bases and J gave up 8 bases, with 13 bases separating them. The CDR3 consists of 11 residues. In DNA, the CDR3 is TGTGCCAGTCGAACAGGGAAAGGCTACACCTTC. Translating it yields CASRTGKGYTF.

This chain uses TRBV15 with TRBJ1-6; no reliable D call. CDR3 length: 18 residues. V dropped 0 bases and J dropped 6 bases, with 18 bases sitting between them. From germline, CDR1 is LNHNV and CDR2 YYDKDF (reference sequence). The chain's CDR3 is CATSRDPSLGGSNSPLHF. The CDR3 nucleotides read TGTGCCACCAGCAGAGATCCGTCATTGGGCGGGAGTAATTCACCCCTCCACTTT.

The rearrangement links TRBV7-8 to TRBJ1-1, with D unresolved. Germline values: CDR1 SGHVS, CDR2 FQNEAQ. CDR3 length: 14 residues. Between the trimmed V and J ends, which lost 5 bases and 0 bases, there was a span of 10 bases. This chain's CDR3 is CASSTIGVNTEAFF. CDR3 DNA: TGTGCCAGCAGCACAATCGGGGTGAACACTGAAGCTTTCTTT.

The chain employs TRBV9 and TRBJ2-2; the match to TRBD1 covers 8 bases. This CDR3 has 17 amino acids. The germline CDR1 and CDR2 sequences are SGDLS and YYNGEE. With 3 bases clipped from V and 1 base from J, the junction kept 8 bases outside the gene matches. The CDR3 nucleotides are TGTGCCAGCAGCGGTCAACAGGGGGGAAGGAACACCGGGGAGCTGTTTTTT. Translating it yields CASSGQQGGRNTGELFF.

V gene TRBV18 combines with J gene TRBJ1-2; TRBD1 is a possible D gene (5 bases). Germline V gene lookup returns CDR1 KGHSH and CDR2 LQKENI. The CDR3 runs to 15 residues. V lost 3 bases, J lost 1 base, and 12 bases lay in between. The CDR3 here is CASSPTDTFNYGYTF. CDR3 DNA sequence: TGTGCCAGCTCACCGACAGATACGTTTAACTATGGCTACACCTTC.

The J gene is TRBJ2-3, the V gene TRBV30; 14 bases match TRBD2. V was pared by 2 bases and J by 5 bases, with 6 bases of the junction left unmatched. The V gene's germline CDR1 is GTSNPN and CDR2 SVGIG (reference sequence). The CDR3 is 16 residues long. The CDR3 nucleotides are TGTGCCTGGAGTATGGGACTAGCGGGGGCGGGAGATACGCAGTATTTT. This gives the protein CAWSMGLAGAGDTQYF. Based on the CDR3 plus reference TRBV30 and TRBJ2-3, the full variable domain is SQTIHQWPATLVQPVGSPLSLECTVEGTSNPNLYWYRQAAGRGLQLLFYSVGIGQISSEVPQNLSASRPQDRQFILSSKKLLLSDSGFYLCAWSMGLAGAGDTQYFGPGTRLTVL.

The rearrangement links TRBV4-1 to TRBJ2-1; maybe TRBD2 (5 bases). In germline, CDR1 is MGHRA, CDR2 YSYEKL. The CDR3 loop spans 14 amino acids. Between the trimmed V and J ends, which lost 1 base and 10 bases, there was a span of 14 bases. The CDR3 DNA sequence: TGCGCCAGCAGCCAAGGTCCCGGGATGGGAGAGCAGTTCTTC. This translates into CASSQGPGMGEQFF.

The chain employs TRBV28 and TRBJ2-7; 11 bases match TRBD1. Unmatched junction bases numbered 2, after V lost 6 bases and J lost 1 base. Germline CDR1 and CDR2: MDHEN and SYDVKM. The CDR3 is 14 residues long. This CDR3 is CASRGTGGSYEQYF. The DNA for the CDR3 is TGTGCCAGCAGGGGGACAGGGGGATCCTACGAGCAGTACTTC.

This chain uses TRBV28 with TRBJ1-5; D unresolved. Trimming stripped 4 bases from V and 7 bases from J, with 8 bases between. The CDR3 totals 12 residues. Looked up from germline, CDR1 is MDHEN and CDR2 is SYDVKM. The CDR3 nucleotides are TGTGCCAGCAGTTACTATCTACAGCCCCAGCATTTT. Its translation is CASSYYLQPQHF.

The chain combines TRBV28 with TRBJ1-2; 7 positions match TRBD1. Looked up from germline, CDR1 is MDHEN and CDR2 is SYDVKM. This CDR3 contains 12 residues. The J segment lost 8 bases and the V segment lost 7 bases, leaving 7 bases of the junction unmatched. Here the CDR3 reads CASTPPGGGYTF. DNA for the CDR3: TGTGCCAGCACCCCGCCAGGGGGGGGCTACACCTTC.

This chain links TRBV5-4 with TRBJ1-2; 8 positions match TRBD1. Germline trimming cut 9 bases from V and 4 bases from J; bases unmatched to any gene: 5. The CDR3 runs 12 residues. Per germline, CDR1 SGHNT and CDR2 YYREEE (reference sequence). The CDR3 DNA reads TGTGCCACCAGGGGGCGCGGCTATGGCTACACCTTC. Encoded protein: CATRGRGYGYTF.

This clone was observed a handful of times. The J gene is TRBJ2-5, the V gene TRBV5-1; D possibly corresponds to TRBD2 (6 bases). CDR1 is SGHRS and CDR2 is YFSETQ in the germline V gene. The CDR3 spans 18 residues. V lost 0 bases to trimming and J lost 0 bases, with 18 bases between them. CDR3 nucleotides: TGCGCCAGCAGCTTGGCTGGACTATCGGACCGTCACCAAGAGACCCAGTACTTC. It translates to CASSLAGLSDRHQETQYF.

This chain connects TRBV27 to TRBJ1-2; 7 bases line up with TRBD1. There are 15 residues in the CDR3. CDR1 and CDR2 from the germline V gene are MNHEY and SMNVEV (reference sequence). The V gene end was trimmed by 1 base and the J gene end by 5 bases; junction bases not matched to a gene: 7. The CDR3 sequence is CASSLLGDRQYGYTF. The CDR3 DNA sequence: TGTGCCAGCAGTTTATTGGGGGACAGACAATATGGCTACACCTTC.

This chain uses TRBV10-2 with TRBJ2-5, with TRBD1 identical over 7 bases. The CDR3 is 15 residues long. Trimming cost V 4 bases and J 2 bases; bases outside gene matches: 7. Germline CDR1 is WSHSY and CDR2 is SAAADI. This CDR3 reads CASSAVRGFQETQYF. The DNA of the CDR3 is TGCGCCAGCAGTGCTGTCAGGGGGTTTCAAGAGACCCAGTACTTC.

CDR3 sequence (DNA): TGTGCCAGCAGCGCCCAGGGCCTCTCCTACGAGCAGTACTTC. Translated: CASSAQGLSYEQYF. This rearrangement joins TRBV28 to TRBJ2-7, with D perhaps TRBD1 (5 bases). The V gene lost 6 bases and the J gene lost 0 bases, with 12 bases spanning the gap. This CDR3 contains 14 residues. The germline gives CDR1 MDHEN, CDR2 SYDVKM. Drawing the rest from reference TRBV28 and TRBJ2-7, the complete variable domain is DVKVTQSSRYLVKRTGEKVFLECVQDMDHENMFWYRQDPGLGLRLIYFSYDVKMKEKGDIPEGYSVSREKKERFSLILESASTNQTSMYLCASSAQGLSYEQYFGPGTRLTVT.

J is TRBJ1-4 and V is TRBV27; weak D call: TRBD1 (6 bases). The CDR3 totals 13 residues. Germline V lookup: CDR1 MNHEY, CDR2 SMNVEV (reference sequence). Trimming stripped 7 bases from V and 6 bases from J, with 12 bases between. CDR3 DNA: TGTGCCAGCAAAGAGGGGGTTGATGAAAAACTGTTTTTT. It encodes CASKEGVDEKLFF.

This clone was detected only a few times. The CDR3 is CASSEYRVDEQFF. CDR3 nucleotides: TGTGCCAGCAGTGAATACAGGGTCGATGAGCAGTTCTTC. This chain joins TRBV2 and TRBJ2-1; TRBD1 is a possible D gene (6 bases). The V end was cut by 2 bases, the J end by 8 bases, with 10 bases between. Germline V gives CDR1 SNHLY, CDR2 FYNNEI. The CDR3 is 13 amino acids. Supplemented by reference TRBV2 and TRBJ2-1, the full variable domain reads EPEVTQTPSHQVTQMGQEVILRCVPISNHLYFYWYRQILGQKVEFLVSFYNNEISEKSEIFDDQFSVERPDGSNFTLKIRSTKLEDSAMYFCASSEYRVDEQFFGPGTRLTVL.

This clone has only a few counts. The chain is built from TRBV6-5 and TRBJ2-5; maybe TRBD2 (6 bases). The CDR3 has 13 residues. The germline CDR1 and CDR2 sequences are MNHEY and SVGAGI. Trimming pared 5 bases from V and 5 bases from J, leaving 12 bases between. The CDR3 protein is CASSEGLRETQYF. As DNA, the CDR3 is TGTGCCAGCAGTGAGGGACTCAGGGAGACCCAGTACTTC.

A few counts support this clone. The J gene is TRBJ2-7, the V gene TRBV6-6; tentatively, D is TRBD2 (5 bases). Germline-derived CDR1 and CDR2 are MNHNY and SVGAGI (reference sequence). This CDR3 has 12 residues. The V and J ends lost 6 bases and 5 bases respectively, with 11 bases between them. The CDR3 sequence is CASSQLVNEQYF. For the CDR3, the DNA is TGTGCCAGCAGCCAACTAGTAAACGAGCAGTACTTC.

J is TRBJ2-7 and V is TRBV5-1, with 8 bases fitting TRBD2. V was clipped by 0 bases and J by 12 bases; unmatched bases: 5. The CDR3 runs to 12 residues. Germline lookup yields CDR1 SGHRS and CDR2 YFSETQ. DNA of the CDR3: TGCGCCAGCAGCTTGGCGGGGGGGGTAGGGTACTTC. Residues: CASSLAGGVGYF.

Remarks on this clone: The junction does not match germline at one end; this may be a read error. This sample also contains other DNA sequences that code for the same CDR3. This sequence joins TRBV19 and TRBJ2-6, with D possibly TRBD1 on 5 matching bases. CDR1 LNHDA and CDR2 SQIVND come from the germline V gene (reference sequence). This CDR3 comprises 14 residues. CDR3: CASSPGPGANVLTF. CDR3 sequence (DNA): TGTGCCAGTAGTCCAGGGCCTGGAGCCAACGTCCTGACTTTC.